This T cell receptor beta chain emerged from a study of cytomegalovirus exposure and HLA in healthy donors. PCR was performed using 60 Vbeta and 13 Jbeta primers. TCRdb keeps only in-frame clones here, not all; method: immunoSEQ multiplex PCR. The data contain 160,000 or so clones, around 77% of them seen just once; the ten biggest clones take up around 1.5%. V lost 5 bases and J lost 0, with 9 bases in between. Germline V lookup: CDR1 LNHDA, CDR2 SQIVND (reference sequence). The CDR3 consists of 14 residues. This clone was detected a few times. The sequencing sample was made of PBMCs. This sequence joins TRBV19 and TRBJ2-3; D not resolved. The sequence derives from a man aged 35-49 years in good health and CMV-seronegative. DNA for the CDR3: TGTGCCAGTAGTTCCGAGGTGAGCACAGATACGCAGTATTTT. This translates into CASSSEVSTDTQYF.